This T cell receptor (beta chain) appears in the sequencing data of a study of blood T cell repertoires in COVID-19 (TCRdb year 2020). Notes on the research overall: The collaborator samples originated in the United States, Italy and Spain and spanned the acute and convalescent phases of COVID-19. The material from the prospective study consisted of cDNA or gDNA derived from T cells, B-cell-depleted T cells, or PBMCs. Deeply sampled blood TCRbeta repertoires from subjects exposed to, actively infected with, or recovered from COVID-19 were included in the dataset. A freely available public database, intended as a resource for researchers studying the immune response to SARS-CoV-2, is where the repertoires were released. Samples came from the ongoing ImmuneRACE study (first 160 participants) plus 1,254 subjects from 6 global collaborators. Sample metadata almost always included a de-identified subject ID, COVID-19 status, age in years and sex. HLA class I and class II types, where available, came from metadata supplied by the sample provider rather than from assay-based typing.

TCRbeta CDR3 regions were amplified from genomic DNA by means of the immunoSEQ Assay, a bias-controlled multiplex PCR. The paper's processing steps were these. Nucleated cell counts per sample were estimated from amplification of reference gene primers within the assay. Sequence reads were collapsed and filtered to measure the absolute abundance of every unique TCRbeta CDR3 rearrangement. For each sample, productive Simpson clonality was calculated by taking the square root of Simpson's diversity index across productive rearrangements. TCRdb carries this immuneACCESS record with in-frame sequences only. Its versions omit some clonotypes, under half of them owing to an unresolved V gene in the studies checked, with the rest unexplained. That table is the source of V, J and clone size, and D and trimming were worked out from the DNA. Present in this sample are 100,000 or so clones, 65% to 85% of which were seen just once. The ten largest account for roughly 17% of the sample.

Details on this clone: The specificity of this receptor is unknown. No much larger clonotype is one base removed from it; base qualities were not supplied.

The collaborating institutions used their own protocols to collect whole blood in K2EDTA tubes. For TCRbeta analysis, collaborators shipped samples in one of three forms: frozen whole blood, isolated PBMCs, or DNA extracted from either of those sample types. The research as a whole found: The amount of clinical and demographic metadata varied by source and participant and was provided uncurated.

From the cysteine through the phenylalanine, the CDR3 covers 16 amino acids. Only the CDR3 region is kept as DNA, spanning 48 bases read in frame from base 1. The germline V and J ends show losses of 8 bases and 9 bases respectively, and no gene match explains 16 bases of the junction. The germline V gene sets CDR1 to MDHEN and CDR2 to SYDVKM. Sequencing used peripheral blood. This TCR derives from a woman in her fifties or sixties with acute or convalescent COVID-19. The sequence is built from TRBV28 and TRBJ1-6; 7 central nucleotides agree with TRBD1. The bases read TGTGCCAGCTCCCGTCCGACAGGGCCTGGCGGTTCACCCCTCCACTTT. Its protein product is CASSRPTGPGGSPLHF.